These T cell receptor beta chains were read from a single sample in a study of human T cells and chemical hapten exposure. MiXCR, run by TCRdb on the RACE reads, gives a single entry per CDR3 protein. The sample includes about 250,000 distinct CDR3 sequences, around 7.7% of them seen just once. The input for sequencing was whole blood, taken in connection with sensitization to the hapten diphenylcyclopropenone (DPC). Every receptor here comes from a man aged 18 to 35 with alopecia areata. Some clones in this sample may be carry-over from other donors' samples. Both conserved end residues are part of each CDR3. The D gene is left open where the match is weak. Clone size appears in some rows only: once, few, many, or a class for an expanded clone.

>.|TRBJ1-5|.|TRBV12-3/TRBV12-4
CASSLGTSRGNQPQHF
TGTGCCAGCAGTCTGGGGACATCGAGGGGCAATCAGCCCCAGCATTTT
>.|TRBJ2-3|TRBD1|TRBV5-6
CASSPGTGMSRDTQYF
TGTGCCAGCAGCCCCGGGACAGGGATGTCCAGAGATACGCAGTATTTT
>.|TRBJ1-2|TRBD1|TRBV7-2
CASSNRQGRAGYTF
TGTGCCAGCAGCAATCGACAGGGCCGGGCTGGCTACACCTTC
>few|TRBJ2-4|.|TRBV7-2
CASSLVTSGAKNIQYF
TGTGCCAGCAGCTTAGTCACCAGTGGAGCCAAAAACATTCAGTACTTC
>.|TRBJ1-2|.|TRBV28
CASSYRAWAGAGYTF
TGTGCCAGCAGTTATCGTGCCTGGGCAGGGGCTGGCTACACCTTC
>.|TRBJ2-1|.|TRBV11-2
CASSGPGSPYNEQFF
TGTGCCAGCAGCGGACCAGGGAGCCCCTACAATGAGCAGTTCTTC
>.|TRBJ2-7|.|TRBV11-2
CASSLVGRTNYEQYF
TGTGCCAGCAGCTTAGTTGGCAGGACCAATTACGAGCAGTACTTC
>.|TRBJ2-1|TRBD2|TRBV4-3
CASSQDFRGEEFF
TGCGCCAGCAGCCAAGATTTCCGGGGGGAGGAGTTCTTC
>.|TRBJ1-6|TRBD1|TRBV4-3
CASSRDSHSPLHF
TGCGCCAGCAGCCGGGACAGCCATTCACCCCTCCACTTT
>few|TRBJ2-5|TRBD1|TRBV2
CASSEELGGETQYF
TGTGCCAGCAGTGAAGAGCTAGGGGGCGAGACCCAGTACTTC
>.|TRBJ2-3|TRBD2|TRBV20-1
CSAPRRERGLTDTQYF
TGCAGTGCCCCGAGGCGGGAGCGGGGGCTCACAGATACGCAGTATTTT
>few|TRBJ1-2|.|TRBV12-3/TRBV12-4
CASSQVRNGYTF
TGTGCCAGCAGTCAAGTACGCAATGGCTACACCTTC
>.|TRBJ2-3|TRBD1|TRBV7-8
CASSVAGTGTDTQYF
TGTGCCAGCAGCGTGGCCGGGACAGGCACAGATACGCAGTATTTT
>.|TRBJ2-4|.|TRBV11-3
CASSLTWGAGAQNIQYF
TGTGCCAGCAGCTTGACGTGGGGTGCAGGGGCCCAAAACATTCAGTACTTC
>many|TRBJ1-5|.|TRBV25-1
CASSESPGWDQPQHF
TGTGCCAGCAGTGAATCCCCCGGATGGGATCAGCCCCAGCATTTT
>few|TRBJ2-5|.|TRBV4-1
CASSQDLLTGKETQYF
TGCGCCAGCAGCCAAGATTTGCTTACAGGGAAAGAGACCCAGTACTTC
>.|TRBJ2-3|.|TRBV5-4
CASSLDKHRNTDTQYF
TGTGCCAGCAGCTTGGATAAGCACAGAAACACAGATACGCAGTATTTT
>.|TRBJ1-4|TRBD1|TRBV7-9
CASSPRGQVEKLFF
TGTGCCAGCAGCCCCCGAGGACAGGTCGAAAAACTGTTTTTT
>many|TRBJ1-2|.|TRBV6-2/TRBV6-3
CASSYSTDGGNYGYTF
TGTGCCAGCAGTTACTCGACGGACGGGGGAAACTATGGCTACACCTTC
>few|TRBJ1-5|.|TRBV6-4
CASSEVSNQPQHF
TGTGCCAGCAGTGAGGTTAGCAATCAGCCCCAGCATTTT
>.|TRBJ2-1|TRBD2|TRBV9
CASSHLKSGGARNEQFF
TGTGCCAGCAGCCACCTCAAAAGCGGGGGGGCGAGAAATGAGCAGTTCTTC
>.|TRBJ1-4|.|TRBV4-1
CASSQFGGEEKLFF
TGCGCCAGCAGCCAGTTCGGGGGCGAGGAAAAACTGTTTTTT
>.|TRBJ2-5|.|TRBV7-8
CASSFRDQQETQYF
TGTGCCAGCAGCTTCCGGGACCAACAAGAGACCCAGTACTTC
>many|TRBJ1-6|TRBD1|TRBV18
CASSPRDREGSPLHF
TGTGCCAGCTCACCCCGGGACAGGGAAGGTTCACCCCTCCACTTT
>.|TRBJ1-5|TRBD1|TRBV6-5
CASRYSPRGNQPQHF
TGTGCCAGCCGATACAGTCCCAGGGGGAATCAGCCCCAGCATTTT
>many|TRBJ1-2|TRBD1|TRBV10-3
CAISDDRAHNYGYTF
TGTGCCATCAGTGATGACAGGGCCCATAACTATGGCTACACCTTC
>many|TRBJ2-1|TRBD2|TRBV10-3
CAISDPLADNEQFF
TGTGCCATCAGTGACCCCCTAGCGGACAATGAGCAGTTCTTC
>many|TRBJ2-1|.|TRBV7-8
CASSSPGSSYNEQFF
TGTGCCAGCAGCTCCCCGGGGAGCTCCTACAATGAGCAGTTCTTC
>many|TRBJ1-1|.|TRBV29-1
CSAGEGEMNTEAFF
TGCAGCGCCGGGGAGGGAGAAATGAACACTGAAGCTTTCTTT
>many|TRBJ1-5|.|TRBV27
CASSFYRSNQPQHF
TGTGCCAGCAGTTTCTACAGATCCAATCAGCCCCAGCATTTT
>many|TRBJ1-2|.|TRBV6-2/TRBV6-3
CASSTVLYGYTF
TGTGCCAGCAGTACGGTTTTATATGGCTACACCTTC
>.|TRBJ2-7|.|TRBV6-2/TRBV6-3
CASTSTGASSYEQYF
TGTGCCAGCACCTCAACGGGGGCAAGCTCCTACGAGCAGTACTTC
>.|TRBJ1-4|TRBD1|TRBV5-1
CASSLAPQTGGLNEKLFF
TGCGCCAGCAGCTTGGCACCTCAAACAGGGGGCCTTAATGAAAAACTGTTTTTT
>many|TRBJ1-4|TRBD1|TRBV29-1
CSGSRDSGEKLFF
TGCAGCGGGTCCCGGGACAGCGGTGAAAAACTGTTTTTT
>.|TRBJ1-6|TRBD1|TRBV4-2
CASSQVATGRSPLHF
TGTGCCAGCAGCCAAGTCGCGACAGGGCGCTCACCCCTCCACTTT
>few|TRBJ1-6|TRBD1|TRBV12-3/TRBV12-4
CASSFEGAALSPLHF
TGTGCCAGCAGTTTTGAGGGGGCAGCGTTATCACCCCTCCACTTT
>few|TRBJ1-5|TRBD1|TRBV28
CASSNARTGYRQPQHF
TGTGCCAGCAGCAACGCTCGGACAGGGTATCGTCAGCCCCAGCATTTT
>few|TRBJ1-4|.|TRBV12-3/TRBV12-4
CASSPTEYNEKLFF
TGTGCCAGCAGTCCTACAGAATATAATGAAAAACTGTTTTTT
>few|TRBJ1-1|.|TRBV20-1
CSARDYARNTEAFF
TGCAGTGCTAGAGATTATGCGAGGAACACTGAAGCTTTCTTT
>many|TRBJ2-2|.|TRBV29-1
CSVVDRHNTGELFF
TGCAGCGTTGTCGATAGGCATAACACCGGGGAGCTGTTTTTT
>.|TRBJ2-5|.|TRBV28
CASIYGGAGTQYF
TGTGCCAGCATCTACGGGGGCGCAGGGACCCAGTACTTC